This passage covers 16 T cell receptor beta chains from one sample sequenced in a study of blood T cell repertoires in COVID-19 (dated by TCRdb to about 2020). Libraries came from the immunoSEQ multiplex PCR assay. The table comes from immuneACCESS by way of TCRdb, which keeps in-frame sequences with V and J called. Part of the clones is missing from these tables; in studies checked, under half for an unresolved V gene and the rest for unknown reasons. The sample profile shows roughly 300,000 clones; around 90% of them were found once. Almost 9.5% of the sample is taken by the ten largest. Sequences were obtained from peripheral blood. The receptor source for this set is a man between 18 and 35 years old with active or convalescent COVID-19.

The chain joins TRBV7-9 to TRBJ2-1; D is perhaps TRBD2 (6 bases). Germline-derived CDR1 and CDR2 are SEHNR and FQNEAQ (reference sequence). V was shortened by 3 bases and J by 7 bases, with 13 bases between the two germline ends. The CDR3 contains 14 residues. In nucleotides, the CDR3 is TGTGCCAGCAGCTTCGGAGGGGCACCTAATGAGCAGTTCTTC. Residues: CASSFGGAPNEQFF.

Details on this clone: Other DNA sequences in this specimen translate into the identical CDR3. The CDR3 sequence: CASSLGSTGELFF. CDR3 DNA sequence: TGTGCCAGCAGCTTGGGGAGTACCGGGGAGCTGTTTTTT. The V and J genes are TRBV5-6 and TRBJ2-2; D is undetermined. Trimming pared 0 bases from V and 5 bases from J, leaving 5 bases between. CDR1 and CDR2 from the germline V gene are SGHDT and YYEEEE. The length of the CDR3 is 13 residues.

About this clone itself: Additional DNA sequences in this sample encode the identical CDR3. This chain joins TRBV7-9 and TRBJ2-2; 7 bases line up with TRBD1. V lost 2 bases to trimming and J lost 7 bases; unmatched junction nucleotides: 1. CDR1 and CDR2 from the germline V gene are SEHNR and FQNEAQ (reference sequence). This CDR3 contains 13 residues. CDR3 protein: CASSLQGDGELFF. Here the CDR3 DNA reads TGTGCCAGCAGCTTACAGGGGGACGGGGAGCTGTTTTTT.

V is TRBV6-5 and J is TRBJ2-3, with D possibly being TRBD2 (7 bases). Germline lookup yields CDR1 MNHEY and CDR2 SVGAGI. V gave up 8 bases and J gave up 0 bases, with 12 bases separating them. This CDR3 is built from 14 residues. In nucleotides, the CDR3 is TGTGCCAGCGGGCGGGGGCCAAGCACAGATACGCAGTATTTT. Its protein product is CASGRGPSTDTQYF.

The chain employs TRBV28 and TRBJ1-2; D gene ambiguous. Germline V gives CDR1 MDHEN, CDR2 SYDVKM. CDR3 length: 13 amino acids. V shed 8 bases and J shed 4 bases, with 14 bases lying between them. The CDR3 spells CASAKDTLYGYTF. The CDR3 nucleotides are TGTGCCAGCGCTAAAGACACGCTCTATGGCTACACCTTC.

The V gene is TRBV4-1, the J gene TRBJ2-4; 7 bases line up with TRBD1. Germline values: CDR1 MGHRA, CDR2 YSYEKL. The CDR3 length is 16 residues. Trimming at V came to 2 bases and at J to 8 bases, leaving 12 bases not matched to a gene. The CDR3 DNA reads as TGCGCCAGCAGCCAACTCGCAGGGCAGGGGGTGGACATTCAGTACTTC. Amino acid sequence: CASSQLAGQGVDIQYF.

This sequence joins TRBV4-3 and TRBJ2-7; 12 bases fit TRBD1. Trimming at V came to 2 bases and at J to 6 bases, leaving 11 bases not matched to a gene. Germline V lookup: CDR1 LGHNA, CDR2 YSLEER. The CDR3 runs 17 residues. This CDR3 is CASSQKVGTGGFREQYF. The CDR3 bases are TGCGCCAGCAGCCAAAAAGTTGGGACAGGGGGCTTCCGCGAGCAGTACTTC.

CDR3 coding DNA: TGTGCCAGCAGCTCCCGGCCCCGGGGGAATGAGCAGTTCTTC. This sequence encodes CASSSRPRGNEQFF. The rearrangement links TRBV7-2 to TRBJ2-1, with TRBD2 as a possible D gene (6 bases). The CDR3 runs to 14 residues. Germline V gives CDR1 SGHTA, CDR2 FQGNSA. Trimming cost V 4 bases and J 7 bases, with 14 bases left between them.

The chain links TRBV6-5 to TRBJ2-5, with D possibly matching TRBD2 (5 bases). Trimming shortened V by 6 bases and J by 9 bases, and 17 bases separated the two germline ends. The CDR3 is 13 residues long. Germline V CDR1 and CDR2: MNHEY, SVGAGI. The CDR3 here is CASSVMEDGAQYF. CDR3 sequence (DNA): TGTGCCAGCAGCGTGATGGAGGACGGGGCCCAGTACTTC.

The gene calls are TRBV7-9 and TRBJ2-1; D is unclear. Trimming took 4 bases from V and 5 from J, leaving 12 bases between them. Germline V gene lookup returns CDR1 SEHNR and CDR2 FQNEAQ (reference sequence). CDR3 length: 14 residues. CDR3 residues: CASSSGDGHNEQFF. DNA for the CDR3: TGTGCCAGCAGCTCCGGTGATGGGCACAATGAGCAGTTCTTC.

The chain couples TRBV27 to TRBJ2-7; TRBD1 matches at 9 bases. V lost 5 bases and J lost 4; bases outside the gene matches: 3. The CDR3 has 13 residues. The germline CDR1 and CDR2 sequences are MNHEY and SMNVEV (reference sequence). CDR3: CASSMTGGYEQYF. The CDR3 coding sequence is TGTGCCAGCAGTATGACAGGGGGATACGAGCAGTACTTC.

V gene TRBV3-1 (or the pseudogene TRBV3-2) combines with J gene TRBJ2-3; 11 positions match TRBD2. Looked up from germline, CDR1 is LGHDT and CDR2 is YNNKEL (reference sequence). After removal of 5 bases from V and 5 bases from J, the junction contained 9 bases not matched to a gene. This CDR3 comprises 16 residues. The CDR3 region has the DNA TGTGCCAGCAGCTATAGCGGGGGGGGACCAGGAGATACGCAGTATTTT. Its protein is CASSYSGGGPGDTQYF.

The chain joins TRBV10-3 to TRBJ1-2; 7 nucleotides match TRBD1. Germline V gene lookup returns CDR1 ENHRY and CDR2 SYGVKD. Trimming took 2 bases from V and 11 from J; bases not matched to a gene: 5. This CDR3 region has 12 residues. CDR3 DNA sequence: TGTGCCATCAGTGAGGGAGGGGGCCATTACACCTTC. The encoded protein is CAISEGGGHYTF.

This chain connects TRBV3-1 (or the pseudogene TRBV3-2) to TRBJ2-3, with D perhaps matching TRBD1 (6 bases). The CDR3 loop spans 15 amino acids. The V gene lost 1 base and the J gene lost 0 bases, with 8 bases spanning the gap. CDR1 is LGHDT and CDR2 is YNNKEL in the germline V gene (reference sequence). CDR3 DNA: TGTGCCAGCAGCCAAGGACAGGTCAGCACAGATACGCAGTATTTT. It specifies CASSQGQVSTDTQYF.

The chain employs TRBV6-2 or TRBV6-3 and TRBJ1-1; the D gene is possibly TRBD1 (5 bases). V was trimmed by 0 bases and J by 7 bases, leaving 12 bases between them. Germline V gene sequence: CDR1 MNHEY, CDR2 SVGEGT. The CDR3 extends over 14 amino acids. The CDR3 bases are TGTGCCAGCAGTTACTCAAGGGGAAACGGTGAAGCTTTCTTT. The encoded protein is CASSYSRGNGEAFF.

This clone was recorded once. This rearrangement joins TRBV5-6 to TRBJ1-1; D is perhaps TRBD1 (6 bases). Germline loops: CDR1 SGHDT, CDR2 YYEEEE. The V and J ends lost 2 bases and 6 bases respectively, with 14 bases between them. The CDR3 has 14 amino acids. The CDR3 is CASSLLYREPEAFF. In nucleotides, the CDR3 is TGTGCCAGCAGCTTATTATACAGGGAACCTGAAGCTTTCTTT.